This is a list of T cell receptor beta chains from one sample in a study of blood T cell repertoires in COVID-19. Measured with immunoSEQ multiplex PCR; TCRdb has only the in-frame clones, and not every one. The sample includes 65,000 to 90,000 clones, around 80% of them seen just once. The sequenced sample was peripheral blood. These receptors all come from a man aged 55 to 70 with acute or convalescent COVID-19. Each CDR3 is given with its conserved first and last residue. Each record gives: clone size, J gene, V gene, CDR3 length, D gene, CDR3 protein, CDR3 DNA. The D gene is left open where the match is weak. Size is omitted from some rows. Given values are once, few, many or a class for expanded clones.

clone size: -
J gene: TRBJ1-1
V gene: TRBV11-2
CDR3 length: 15
D gene: TRBD1
CDR3 protein: CASSRAQGAVPEAFF
CDR3 DNA: TGTGCCAGCAGCCGGGCGCAGGGGGCTGTCCCTGAAGCTTTCTTT

clone size: -
J gene: TRBJ2-2
V gene: TRBV7-9
CDR3 length: 15
D gene: TRBD1
CDR3 protein: CASSLGTGSTGELFF
CDR3 DNA: TGTGCCAGCAGCCTCGGGACAGGGAGTACCGGGGAGCTGTTTTTT

clone size: -
J gene: TRBJ1-1
V gene: TRBV18
CDR3 length: 14
D gene: TRBD1
CDR3 protein: CASLRDSWNTEAFF
CDR3 DNA: TGTGCCAGCCTAAGGGACAGTTGGAACACTGAAGCTTTCTTT

clone size: -
J gene: TRBJ2-5
V gene: TRBV4-1
CDR3 length: 15
D gene: -
CDR3 protein: CASSQEARQQETQYF
CDR3 DNA: TGCGCCAGCAGCCAAGAAGCTCGACAGCAAGAGACCCAGTACTTC

clone size: -
J gene: TRBJ2-7
V gene: TRBV30
CDR3 length: 11
D gene: TRBD1
CDR3 protein: CAWNRGYEQYF
CDR3 DNA: TGTGCCTGGAACAGGGGCTACGAGCAGTACTTC

clone size: -
J gene: TRBJ2-7
V gene: TRBV19
CDR3 length: 13
D gene: -
CDR3 protein: CASSIVHSYEQYF
CDR3 DNA: TGTGCCAGTAGTATAGTCCACTCCTACGAGCAGTACTTC

clone size: -
J gene: TRBJ1-5
V gene: TRBV18
CDR3 length: 15
D gene: TRBD1
CDR3 protein: CASSPGQGDNQPQHF
CDR3 DNA: TGTGCCAGCTCACCGGGACAGGGTGACAATCAGCCCCAGCATTTT

clone size: few
J gene: TRBJ1-3
V gene: TRBV12-3/TRBV12-4
CDR3 length: 11
D gene: -
CDR3 protein: CASSLLDTIYF
CDR3 DNA: TGTGCCAGCAGTTTACTAGACACCATATATTTT

clone size: -
J gene: TRBJ1-4
V gene: TRBV5-1
CDR3 length: 16
D gene: TRBD1
CDR3 protein: CASSLDPGQGAEKLFF
CDR3 DNA: TGCGCCAGCAGCTTGGATCCGGGACAGGGGGCTGAAAAACTGTTTTTT

clone size: once
J gene: TRBJ1-3
V gene: TRBV4-1
CDR3 length: 16
D gene: -
CDR3 protein: CASSQDYASGGNTIYF
CDR3 DNA: TGCGCCAGCAGCCAAGATTACGCCAGCGGGGGAAACACCATATATTTT

clone size: -
J gene: TRBJ2-7
V gene: TRBV6-2/TRBV6-3
CDR3 length: 12
D gene: -
CDR3 protein: CASSLEDYEQYF
CDR3 DNA: TGTGCCAGCAGTTTAGAAGACTACGAGCAGTACTTC

clone size: -
J gene: TRBJ2-3
V gene: TRBV7-2
CDR3 length: 15
D gene: TRBD2
CDR3 protein: CASRATGGPVDTQYF
CDR3 DNA: TGTGCCAGCCGTGCCACGGGGGGGCCGGTAGATACGCAGTATTTT

clone size: -
J gene: TRBJ1-1
V gene: TRBV3-1/TRBV3-2
CDR3 length: 12
D gene: -
CDR3 protein: CASRQGAVEAFF
CDR3 DNA: TGTGCCAGCAGACAGGGAGCCGTTGAAGCTTTCTTT

clone size: -
J gene: TRBJ2-7
V gene: TRBV10-3
CDR3 length: 12
D gene: -
CDR3 protein: CAISGAGYEQYF
CDR3 DNA: TGTGCCATCAGTGGGGCGGGCTACGAGCAGTACTTC

clone size: -
J gene: TRBJ1-1
V gene: TRBV10-3
CDR3 length: 14
D gene: -
CDR3 protein: CAIKTTVMNTEAFF
CDR3 DNA: TGTGCCATCAAGACAACAGTTATGAACACTGAAGCTTTCTTT

clone size: -
J gene: TRBJ2-7
V gene: TRBV11-2
CDR3 length: 15
D gene: -
CDR3 protein: CASSPQTGPSYEQYF
CDR3 DNA: TGTGCCAGCAGCCCCCAGACAGGACCCTCCTACGAGCAGTACTTC

clone size: -
J gene: TRBJ2-1
V gene: TRBV4-3
CDR3 length: 16
D gene: TRBD2
CDR3 protein: CASSQDSASGNGEQFF
CDR3 DNA: TGCGCCAGCAGCCAAGATTCGGCTAGCGGGAATGGGGAGCAGTTCTTC

clone size: -
J gene: TRBJ2-1
V gene: TRBV7-8
CDR3 length: 13
D gene: TRBD2
CDR3 protein: CASSWGTTGEQFF
CDR3 DNA: TGTGCCAGCAGCTGGGGGACTACGGGTGAGCAGTTCTTC

clone size: -
J gene: TRBJ2-3
V gene: TRBV6-6
CDR3 length: 15
D gene: TRBD2
CDR3 protein: CASSSRGGYTDTQYF
CDR3 DNA: TGTGCCAGCAGTTCTCGGGGGGGGTACACAGATACGCAGTATTTT

clone size: -
J gene: TRBJ2-1
V gene: TRBV10-3
CDR3 length: 14
D gene: TRBD1
CDR3 protein: CAISPGQPSNEQFF
CDR3 DNA: TGTGCCATCAGCCCGGGACAGCCATCGAATGAGCAGTTCTTC

clone size: -
J gene: TRBJ2-7
V gene: TRBV10-3
CDR3 length: 17
D gene: TRBD2
CDR3 protein: CAISESIGLAGGYEQYF
CDR3 DNA: TGTGCCATCAGTGAGTCGATCGGACTAGCGGGAGGATACGAGCAGTACTTC

clone size: few
J gene: TRBJ1-1
V gene: TRBV5-1
CDR3 length: 14
D gene: -
CDR3 protein: CASSLDRMNTEAFF
CDR3 DNA: TGCGCCAGCAGCTTGGACAGAATGAACACTGAAGCTTTCTTT